These T cell receptor beta chains were read from a single sample in a study of T cell responses to AZD1222 COVID-19 vaccine. Assay used: immunoSEQ multiplex PCR; TCRdb lists only in-frame clones, some missing. Of over 75,000 clones listed, around 90% are singletons. The specimen comprised peripheral blood, sampled on day 0 of AZD1222 vaccination. The origin of the receptors is an adult in good health. The CDR3 runs from the conserved cysteine through the conserved F or W. Each record gives: CDR3 length, V gene, J gene, D gene, CDR3 DNA, CDR3 protein. D genes are given only for firm matches.

13,TRBV18,TRBJ2-7,.,TGTGCCAGCTCACCCCGACACGGGAACGAGCAGTACTTC,CASSPRHGNEQYF
14,TRBV19,TRBJ1-2,.,TGTGCCAGTAGTAGCCAGGGAAAGGGCTATGGCTACACCTTC,CASSSQGKGYGYTF
16,TRBV27,TRBJ1-1,TRBD1,TGTGCCAGCACCCCGACGGAGGGGGCCAAAAACACTGAAGCTTTCTTT,CASTPTEGAKNTEAFF
11,TRBV20-1,TRBJ2-1,.,TGCAGTGCTAGAGATCACCATGAGCAGTTCTTC,CSARDHHEQFF
20,TRBV19,TRBJ1-2,TRBD1,TGTGCCAGTAGTATGGCCGCCTTCGGGACAGGGAGGGACCCTAACTATGGCTACACCTTC,CASSMAAFGTGRDPNYGYTF
13,TRBV12-3/TRBV12-4,TRBJ1-5,.,TGTGCCAGCAGTTTACATAGCAATCAGCCCCAGCATTTT,CASSLHSNQPQHF
14,TRBV28,TRBJ1-1,.,TGTGCCAGCAGTTCCTTGGGGCAGGTGGGGAAAGCTTTCTTT,CASSSLGQVGKAFF
16,TRBV27,TRBJ2-5,TRBD2,TGTGCCAGCAGTTTCCTCGGTAGCGGGGCACAAGAGACCCAGTACTTC,CASSFLGSGAQETQYF
15,TRBV5-1,TRBJ1-1,TRBD1,TGCGCCAGCAGCTTGCCGGACAGGGTGTCCACTGAAGCTTTCTTT,CASSLPDRVSTEAFF
17,TRBV27,TRBJ1-5,.,TGTGCCAGCAGCCTCGGGGGGTCTATAAATGGCAATCAGCCCCAGCATTTT,CASSLGGSINGNQPQHF
13,TRBV28,TRBJ1-2,.,TGTGCCAGCAGTCCCACACCAAACTATGGCTACACCTTC,CASSPTPNYGYTF
13,TRBV29-1,TRBJ1-4,.,TGCAGCGTTGTCGGGGCAACTAATGAAAAACTGTTTTTT,CSVVGATNEKLFF
11,TRBV6-6,TRBJ2-7,.,TGTGCCAGCAGTTACAAAGACGAGCAGTACTTC,CASSYKDEQYF
14,TRBV24-1,TRBJ2-2,TRBD2,TGTGCCACCGGCGGACTAGGCGCAACCGGGGAGCTGTTTTTT,CATGGLGATGELFF
14,TRBV5-4,TRBJ2-7,TRBD1,TGTGCCAGCAGCCTGGGACAGAGCTCCTACGAGCAGTACTTC,CASSLGQSSYEQYF
14,TRBV6-6,TRBJ1-1,.,TGTGCCAGCAGTTACTCCTACATGAACACTGAAGCTTTCTTT,CASSYSYMNTEAFF
15,TRBV5-4,TRBJ2-3,TRBD2,TGTGCCTGCGCGGGGGGGGGAACTAGCACAGATACGCAGTATTTT,CACAGGGTSTDTQYF